This entry concerns a single T cell receptor (beta chain). A much more abundant neighbour one base away suggests this may be a read error. The template was RNA from unsorted bulk tissue. These data come from a study of tumor and adjacent non-tumor tissue in lung cancer. Study at large: There were around 11 adenocarcinoma, a couple of squamous cell carcinoma and 1 small cell lung cancer cases.

The CDR3 extends over 12 amino acids. Germline-derived CDR1 and CDR2 are PRHDT and FYEKMQ (reference sequence). Three rounds of nested PCR, following a modified ARM-PCR protocol, produced the TCRbeta library. TCRdb independently ran MiXCR on the multiplex PCR reads; one entry per CDR3 protein. This sample carries 110,000 or so distinct CDR3 sequences, roughly 80% of them seen once, and the ten largest clones take 37%. The source is an older woman with non-small cell lung cancer. The chain uses TRBV13 and TRBJ2-3; the D is unclear. The sample was lung tumor tissue. CDR3 protein: CARSRRTDTQYF. For the CDR3, the DNA is TGTGCCCGCAGCCGACGCACAGATACGCAGTATTTT.